What follows are 21 T cell receptor beta chains derived from one specimen sequenced in a study of blood T cell repertoires in COVID-19. The protocol was immunoSEQ multiplex PCR, while the TCRdb copy is restricted to in-frame clones and leaves out a portion. In the table there are 130,000 or so clones, about 86% of which are singletons. The sample consisted of peripheral blood. The receptors come from an elderly woman with acute or convalescent COVID-19.

V usage is TRBV6-2 or TRBV6-3 and J usage is TRBJ1-5, with D tentatively TRBD1 (5 bases). This CDR3 is 17 amino acids long. Germline V gives CDR1 MNHEY, CDR2 SVGEGT. V shed 4 bases and J shed 0 bases, with 16 bases lying between them. CDR3 sequence (DNA): TGTGCCAGCAGTTTACCCCCCGACAGTTATAGCAATCAGCCCCAGCATTTT. It specifies CASSLPPDSYSNQPQHF.

The chain couples TRBV2 to TRBJ1-2; 12 bases line up with TRBD1. Unmatched junction bases numbered 10, after V lost 7 bases and J lost 4 bases. From germline, CDR1 is SNHLY and CDR2 FYNNEI. The CDR3 covers 16 residues. Written as DNA, the CDR3 is TGTGCCAGCATACCGGGACAGGGGGCCACCTTCTATGGCTACACCTTC. Its protein is CASIPGQGATFYGYTF.

The chain combines TRBV4-1 with TRBJ1-1, with D tentatively TRBD1 (5 bases). With 3 bases removed from V and 4 bases from J, the gap between germline ends came to 12 bases. The CDR3 is 14 amino acids. In germline, CDR1 is MGHRA, CDR2 YSYEKL. The CDR3 DNA reads TGCGCCAGCAGCCACCCCGCAGGGTCCACTGAAGCTTTCTTT. Translated, it gives CASSHPAGSTEAFF.

The chain carries TRBV3-1 (or the pseudogene TRBV3-2) and TRBJ2-5; 7 bases fit TRBD1. The CDR3 contains 16 residues. Trimming at V came to 1 base and at J to 2 bases, leaving 7 bases not matched to a gene. Germline CDR1 and CDR2: LGHDT and YNNKEL (reference sequence). The CDR3 region has the DNA TGTGCCAGCAGCCAAGGGACAGGATTACAGCAAGAGACCCAGTACTTC. Its translation is CASSQGTGLQQETQYF.

The V gene is TRBV13, the J gene TRBJ1-6; TRBD1 matches at 7 bases. J was trimmed by 9 bases and V by 5 bases; bases with no gene match: 10. The CDR3 runs 15 residues. CDR1 and CDR2 (germline): PRHDT, FYEKMQ (reference sequence). In DNA, the CDR3 is TGTGCCAGCAGCCAAGGGACAGCAGGTTCTTCACCCCTCCACTTT. Its translation is CASSQGTAGSSPLHF.

This chain connects TRBV6-2 or TRBV6-3 to TRBJ1-2, with D perhaps matching TRBD1 (6 bases). V was pared by 5 bases and J by 4 bases, with 17 bases between. Germline CDR1 and CDR2: MNHEY and SVGEGT. This CDR3 comprises 15 residues. CDR3 DNA: TGTGCCAGCAGTGGCCCCCCCGGACAGCTCTATGGCTACACCTTC. Its translation: CASSGPPGQLYGYTF.

The chain couples TRBV27 to TRBJ1-2; 7 nucleotides match TRBD1. Trimming removed 6 bases from V and 4 bases from J; junction bases left unmatched: 5. Looked up from germline, CDR1 is MNHEY and CDR2 is SMNVEV (reference sequence). The CDR3 length is 13 residues. The CDR3 nucleotides read TGTGCCAGCAGGCGACAGGGACCCTATGGCTACACCTTC. Protein product: CASRRQGPYGYTF.

This clone was seen just once. The V call is TRBV3-1 (or the pseudogene TRBV3-2), the J call TRBJ2-2; 12 nucleotides agree with TRBD2. Germline loops: CDR1 LGHDT, CDR2 YNNKEL (reference sequence). The V gene end was trimmed by 3 bases and the J gene end by 6 bases; junction bases not matched to a gene: 20. CDR3 length equals 21 residues. The chain's CDR3 is CASSHNLLAGGPDGTSGELFF. CDR3 nucleotide sequence: TGTGCCAGCAGCCACAACCTACTAGCGGGGGGTCCCGATGGCACGTCCGGGGAGCTGTTTTTT.

A single count supports this clone. The chain recombines TRBV9 with TRBJ1-1, with D unclear. The CDR3 is 15 residues long. The V and J ends lost 2 bases and 5 bases respectively, with 16 bases between them. CDR1 is SGDLS and CDR2 is YYNGEE in the germline V gene. Here the CDR3 reads CASSVFAGKPTEAFF. The DNA of the CDR3 is TGTGCCAGCAGCGTTTTCGCGGGGAAGCCTACTGAAGCTTTCTTT.

This clone appeared once. The chain recombines TRBV19 with TRBJ1-1; tentatively, D is TRBD1 (6 bases). The germline CDR1 and CDR2 sequences are LNHDA and SQIVND (reference sequence). Trimming removed 4 bases at V and 6 bases at J, with 12 bases between. The CDR3 totals 13 residues. The CDR3 loop reads CASSSYRAPEAFF. CDR3 nucleotide sequence: TGTGCCAGTAGTAGTTACAGGGCCCCTGAAGCTTTCTTT.

CDR3 protein: CASSPQGEMNTEAFF. The CDR3 DNA is TGTGCCAGCTCACCACAGGGAGAAATGAACACTGAAGCTTTCTTT. The chain employs TRBV18 and TRBJ1-1; no reliable D call. The CDR3 has 15 residues. Germline V gene lookup returns CDR1 KGHSH and CDR2 LQKENI. Trimming took 1 base from V and 0 from J, leaving 9 bases between them.

The chain has TRBV29-1 and TRBJ1-2, with 7 bases fitting TRBD1. This CDR3 is 12 amino acids long. The J segment lost 6 bases and the V segment lost 3 bases, leaving 4 bases of the junction unmatched. Germline V lookup: CDR1 SQVTM, CDR2 ANQGSEA. CDR3 sequence (DNA): TGCAGCGTTGACCGGGACAGCGATGGCTACACCTTC. Its translation: CSVDRDSDGYTF.

The chain combines TRBV5-4 with TRBJ1-3, with a tentative D call TRBD1 (6 bases). Per the germline V gene, CDR1 is SGHNT and CDR2 is YYREEE (reference sequence). The CDR3 totals 15 residues. V lost 0 bases, J lost 6 bases, and 13 bases lay in between. The CDR3 here is CASSLAGALKNTIYF. The CDR3 DNA is TGTGCCAGCAGCTTGGCAGGGGCCCTTAAAAACACCATATATTTT.

The V call is TRBV18, the J call TRBJ1-1, with TRBD1 as a possible D gene (6 bases). Per germline, CDR1 KGHSH and CDR2 LQKENI. The CDR3 extends over 15 amino acids. V was clipped by 2 bases and J by 1 base, with 11 bases between them. The CDR3 loop is CASSPDRWENTEAFF. For the CDR3, the DNA is TGTGCCAGCTCACCAGACAGGTGGGAGAACACTGAAGCTTTCTTT.

V usage is TRBV27 and J usage is TRBJ2-5; TRBD1 matches at 8 bases. This CDR3 contains 15 residues. Trimming removed 7 bases from V and 5 bases from J; junction bases left unmatched: 12. Germline-derived CDR1 and CDR2 are MNHEY and SMNVEV (reference sequence). The CDR3 sequence: CASILWTGKTETQYF. The CDR3 coding sequence is TGTGCCAGCATCCTGTGGACAGGGAAAACGGAGACCCAGTACTTC.

The CDR3 loop reads CASSQDPLMATDTQYF. CDR3 DNA sequence: TGTGCCAGCAGCCAAGATCCCCTGATGGCCACAGATACGCAGTATTTT. The rearrangement joins TRBV4-2 to TRBJ2-3, with D unresolved. The germline V gene has CDR1 LGHNA and CDR2 YNFKEQ. The germline V and J ends were trimmed by 0 bases and 2 bases, with 12 bases remaining between them. This CDR3 contains 16 residues.

This clone is a singleton in its sample. V and J are TRBV5-6 and TRBJ1-6, with TRBD1 as a possible D gene (5 bases). The CDR3 loop spans 13 amino acids. The germline V gene has CDR1 SGHDT and CDR2 YYEEEE. The V and J ends lost 4 bases and 11 bases respectively, with 13 bases between them. CDR3 coding DNA: TGTGCCAGCAGCGGCAGGGCTTCGGCACCCCTCCACTTT. Translated, it gives CASSGRASAPLHF.

The chain has TRBV15 and TRBJ1-1, with no clear D. Trimming stripped 5 bases from V and 5 bases from J, with 12 bases between. Germline V lookup: CDR1 LNHNV, CDR2 YYDKDF (reference sequence). CDR3 length: 13 amino acids. This CDR3 reads CATSPPSRTEAFF. The CDR3 DNA reads TGTGCCACCAGCCCCCCTAGTCGTACTGAAGCTTTCTTT.

The chain recombines TRBV29-1 with TRBJ1-2; 7 positions agree with TRBD1. CDR1 is SQVTM, CDR2 ANQGSEA, per germline. V was clipped by 6 bases and J by 8 bases; unmatched bases: 12. The CDR3 has 13 residues. CDR3 in DNA: TGCAGCGTCGACGGTAGGGGGCAAGAGGGCTACACCTTC. The encoded protein is CSVDGRGQEGYTF. The full variable domain, completed using reference TRBV29-1 and TRBJ1-2, is SAVISQKPSRDICQRGTSLTIQCQVDSQVTMMFWYRQQPGQSLTLIATANQGSEATYESGFVIDKFPISRPNLTFSTLTVSNMSPEDSSIYLCSVDGRGQEGYTFGSGTRLTVV.

The CDR3 loop reads CASSWDGQVFSPLHF. The CDR3 bases are TGCGCCAGCAGCTGGGACGGACAGGTTTTTTCACCCCTCCACTTT. The chain recombines TRBV5-1 with TRBJ1-6; 7 bases agree with TRBD1. The junction had 9 bases not matched to a gene; V was cut back by 3 bases and J by 9 bases. The germline V gene encodes CDR1 SGHRS and CDR2 YFSETQ. CDR3 length equals 15 residues.

V and J are TRBV7-2 and TRBJ2-3, with D unclear. Germline V CDR1 and CDR2: SGHTA, FQGNSA. The CDR3 is made up of 14 amino acids. V lost 1 base, J lost 3 bases, and 8 bases lay in between. CDR3: CASSLGGRTDTQYF. The CDR3 bases are TGTGCCAGCAGCTTAGGAGGAAGGACAGATACGCAGTATTTT. The variable domain in full, with the rest retrieved from reference TRBV7-2 and TRBJ2-3, is GAGVSQSPSNKVTEKGKDVELRCDPISGHTALYWYRQSLGQGLEFLIYFQGNSAPDKSGLPSDRFSAERTGGSVSTLTIQRTQQEDSAVYLCASSLGGRTDTQYFGPGTRLTVL.